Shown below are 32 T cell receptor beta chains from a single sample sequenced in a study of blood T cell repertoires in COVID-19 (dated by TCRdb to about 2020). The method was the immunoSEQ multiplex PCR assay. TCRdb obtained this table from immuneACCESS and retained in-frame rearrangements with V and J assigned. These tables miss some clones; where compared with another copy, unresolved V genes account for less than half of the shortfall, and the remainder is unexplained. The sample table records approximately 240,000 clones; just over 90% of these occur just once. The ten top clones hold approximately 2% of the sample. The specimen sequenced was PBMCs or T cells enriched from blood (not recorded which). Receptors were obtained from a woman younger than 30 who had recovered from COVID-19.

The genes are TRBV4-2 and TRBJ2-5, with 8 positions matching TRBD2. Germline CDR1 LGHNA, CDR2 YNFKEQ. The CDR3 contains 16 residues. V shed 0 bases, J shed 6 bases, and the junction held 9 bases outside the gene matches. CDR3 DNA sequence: TGTGCCAGCAGCCAAGACCCAACCCCGGGGGGGAAGACCCAGTACTTC. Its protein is CASSQDPTPGGKTQYF.

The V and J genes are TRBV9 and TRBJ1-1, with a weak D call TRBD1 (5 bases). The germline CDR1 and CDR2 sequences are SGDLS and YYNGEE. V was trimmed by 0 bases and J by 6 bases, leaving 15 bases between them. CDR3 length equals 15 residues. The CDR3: CASSVGAGPVAEAFF. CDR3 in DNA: TGTGCCAGCAGCGTAGGAGCAGGGCCGGTCGCTGAAGCTTTCTTT.

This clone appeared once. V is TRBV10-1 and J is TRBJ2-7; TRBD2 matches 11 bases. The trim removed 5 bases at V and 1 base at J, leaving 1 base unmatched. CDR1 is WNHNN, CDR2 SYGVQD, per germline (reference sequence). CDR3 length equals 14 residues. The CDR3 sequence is CASSRLAGSYEQYF. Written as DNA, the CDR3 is TGCGCCAGCAGTAGACTAGCGGGATCCTACGAGCAGTACTTC.

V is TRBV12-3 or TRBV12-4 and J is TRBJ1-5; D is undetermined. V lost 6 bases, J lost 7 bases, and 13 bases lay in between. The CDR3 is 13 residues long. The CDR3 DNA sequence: TGTGCCAGCAGCCACCCTCAGTGGCAGCCCCAGCATTTT. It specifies CASSHPQWQPQHF.

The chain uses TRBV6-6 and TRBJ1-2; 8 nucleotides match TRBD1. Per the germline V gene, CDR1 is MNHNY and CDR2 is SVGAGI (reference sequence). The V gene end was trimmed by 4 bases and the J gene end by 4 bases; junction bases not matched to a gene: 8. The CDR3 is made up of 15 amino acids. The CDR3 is CASSSPDRDVYGYTF. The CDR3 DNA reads TGTGCCAGCAGTTCTCCGGACAGGGATGTCTATGGCTACACCTTC.

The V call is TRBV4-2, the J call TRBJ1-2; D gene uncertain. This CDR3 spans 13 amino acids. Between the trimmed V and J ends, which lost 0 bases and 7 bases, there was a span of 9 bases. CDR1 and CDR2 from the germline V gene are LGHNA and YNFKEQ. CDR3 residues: CASSQDQAGGYTF. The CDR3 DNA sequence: TGTGCCAGCAGCCAAGACCAGGCGGGTGGCTACACCTTC.

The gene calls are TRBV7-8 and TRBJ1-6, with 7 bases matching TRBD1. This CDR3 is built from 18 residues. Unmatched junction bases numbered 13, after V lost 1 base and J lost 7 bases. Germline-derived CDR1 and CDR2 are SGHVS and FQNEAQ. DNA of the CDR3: TGTGCCAGCAGCTTAGAGGGGGCATTACAGGGCGGGAATTCACCCCTCCACTTT. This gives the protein CASSLEGALQGGNSPLHF.

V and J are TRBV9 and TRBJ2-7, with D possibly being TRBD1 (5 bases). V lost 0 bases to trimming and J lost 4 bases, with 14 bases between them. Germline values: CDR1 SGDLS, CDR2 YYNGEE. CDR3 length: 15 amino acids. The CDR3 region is CASSVEGRVGYEQYF. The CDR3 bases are TGTGCCAGCAGCGTAGAGGGCAGGGTTGGTTACGAGCAGTACTTC.

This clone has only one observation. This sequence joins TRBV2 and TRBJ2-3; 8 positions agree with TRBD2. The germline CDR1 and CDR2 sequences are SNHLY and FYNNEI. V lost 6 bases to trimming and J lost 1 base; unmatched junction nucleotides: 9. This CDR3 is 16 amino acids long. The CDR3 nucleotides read TGTGCCAGCAGGGCCTTAAGCGGGAGTCGCACAGATACGCAGTATTTT. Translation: CASRALSGSRTDTQYF.

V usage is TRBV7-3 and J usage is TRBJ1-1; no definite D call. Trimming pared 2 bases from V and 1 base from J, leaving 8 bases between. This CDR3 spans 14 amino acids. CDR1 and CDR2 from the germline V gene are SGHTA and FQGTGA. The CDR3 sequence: CASSLDRGNTEAFF. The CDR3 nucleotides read TGTGCCAGCAGCTTAGACCGGGGGAACACTGAAGCTTTCTTT.

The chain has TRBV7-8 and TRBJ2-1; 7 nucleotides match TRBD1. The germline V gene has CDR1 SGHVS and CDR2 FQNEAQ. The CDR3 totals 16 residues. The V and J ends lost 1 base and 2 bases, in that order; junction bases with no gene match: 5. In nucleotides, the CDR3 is TGTGCCAGCAGCTTAGTCCGGGACAGACCCTACAATGAGCAGTTCTTC. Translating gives CASSLVRDRPYNEQFF.

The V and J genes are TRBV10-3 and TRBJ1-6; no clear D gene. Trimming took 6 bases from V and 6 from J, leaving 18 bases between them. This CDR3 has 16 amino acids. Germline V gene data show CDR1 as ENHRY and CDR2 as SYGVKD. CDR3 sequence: CAISRWQANTNSPLHF. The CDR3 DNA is TGTGCCATCAGCCGATGGCAGGCCAATACTAATTCACCCCTCCACTTT.

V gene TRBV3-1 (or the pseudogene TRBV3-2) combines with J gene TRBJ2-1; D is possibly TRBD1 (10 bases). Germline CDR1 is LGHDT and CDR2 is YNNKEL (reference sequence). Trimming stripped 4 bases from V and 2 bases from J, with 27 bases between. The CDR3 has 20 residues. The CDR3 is CASSPIPGQGKRGAYNEQFF. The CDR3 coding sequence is TGTGCCAGCAGCCCTATTCCGGGACAGGGGAAGCGGGGGGCCTACAATGAGCAGTTCTTC.

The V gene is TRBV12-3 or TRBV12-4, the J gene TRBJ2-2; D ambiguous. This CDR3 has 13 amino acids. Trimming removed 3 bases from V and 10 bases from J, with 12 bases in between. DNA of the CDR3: TGTGCCAGCAGTTTCTTCCGGGTGGAGGAGCTGTTTTTT. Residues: CASSFFRVEELFF.

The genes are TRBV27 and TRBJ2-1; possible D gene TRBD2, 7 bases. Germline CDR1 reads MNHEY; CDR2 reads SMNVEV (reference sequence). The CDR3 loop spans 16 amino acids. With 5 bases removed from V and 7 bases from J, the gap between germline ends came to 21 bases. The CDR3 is CASSPQAGADWNEQFF. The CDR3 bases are TGTGCCAGCAGTCCCCAGGCGGGGGCTGATTGGAATGAGCAGTTCTTC.

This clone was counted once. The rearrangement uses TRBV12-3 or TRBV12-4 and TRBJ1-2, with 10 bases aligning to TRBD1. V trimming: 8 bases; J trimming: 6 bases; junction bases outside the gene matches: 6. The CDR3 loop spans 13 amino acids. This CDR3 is CASGTGVLDGYTF. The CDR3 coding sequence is TGTGCCAGCGGGACAGGGGTCCTCGATGGCTACACCTTC.

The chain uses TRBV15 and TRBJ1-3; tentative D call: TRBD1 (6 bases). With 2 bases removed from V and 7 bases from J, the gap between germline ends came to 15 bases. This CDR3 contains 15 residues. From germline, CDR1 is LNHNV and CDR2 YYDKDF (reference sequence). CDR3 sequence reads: CATSRTPGETNTIYF. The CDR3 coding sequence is TGTGCCACCAGCAGAACGCCAGGGGAGACGAACACCATATATTTT.

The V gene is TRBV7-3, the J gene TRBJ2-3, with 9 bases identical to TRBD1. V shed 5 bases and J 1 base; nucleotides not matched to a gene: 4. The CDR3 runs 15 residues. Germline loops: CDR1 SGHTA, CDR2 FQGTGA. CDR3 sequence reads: CASSLQGAGTDTQYF. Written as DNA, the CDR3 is TGTGCCAGCAGCCTACAGGGGGCGGGCACAGATACGCAGTATTTT. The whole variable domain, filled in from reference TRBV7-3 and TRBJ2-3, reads GAGVSQTPSNKVTEKGKYVELRCDPISGHTALYWYRQSLGQGPEFLIYFQGTGAADDSGLPNDRFFAVRPEGSVSTLKIQRTERGDSAVYLCASSLQGAGTDTQYFGPGTRLTVL.

This chain's CDR3 is CASSPHRAEDEAFF. The CDR3 nucleotides are TGCGCCAGCAGCCCTCACAGGGCCGAGGATGAAGCTTTCTTT. The rearrangement links TRBV5-1 to TRBJ1-1, with D possibly TRBD1 on 6 matching bases. The ends were cut back, 4 bases at V and 7 bases at J, with 17 bases in the middle. The CDR3 is made up of 14 amino acids. Germline values: CDR1 SGHRS, CDR2 YFSETQ.

In nucleotides, the CDR3 is TGTGCCAGCAGTGGACAGAGAAAGACTGAAGCTTTCTTT. This encodes CASSGQRKTEAFF. The chain combines TRBV2 with TRBJ1-1, with a weak D call TRBD1 (5 bases). The CDR3 has 13 amino acids. V was clipped by 4 bases and J by 5 bases, with 11 bases between them. Germline assignment: CDR1 SNHLY and CDR2 FYNNEI.

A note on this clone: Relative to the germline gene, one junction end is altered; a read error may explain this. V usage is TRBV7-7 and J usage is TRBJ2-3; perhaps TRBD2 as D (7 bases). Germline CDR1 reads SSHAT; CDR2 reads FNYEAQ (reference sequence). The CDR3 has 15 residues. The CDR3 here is CASSFGRGRTDTQYF. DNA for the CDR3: TGTGCTAGCAGCTTCGGGCGGGGGCGCACAGATACGCAGTATTTT.

CDR3 residues: CASSTERRDTEAFF. DNA for the CDR3: TGTGCCAGCAGCACCGAACGGAGGGACACTGAAGCTTTCTTT. The chain recombines TRBV9 with TRBJ1-1; D not certain. Trimming stripped 4 bases from V and 3 bases from J, with 13 bases between. Germline V gene lookup returns CDR1 SGDLS and CDR2 YYNGEE. This CDR3 is built from 14 residues.

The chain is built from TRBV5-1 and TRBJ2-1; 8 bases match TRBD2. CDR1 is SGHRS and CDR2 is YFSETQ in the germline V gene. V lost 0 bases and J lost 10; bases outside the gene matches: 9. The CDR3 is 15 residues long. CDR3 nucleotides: TGCGCCAGCAGCTTGGTCGGGGGGGCGACAGCGGAGCAGTTCTTC. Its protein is CASSLVGGATAEQFF.

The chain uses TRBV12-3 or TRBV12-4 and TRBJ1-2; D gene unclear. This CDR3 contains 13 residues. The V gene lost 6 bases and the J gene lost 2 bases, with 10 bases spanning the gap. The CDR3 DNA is TGTGCCAGCAGCCAACAGAGAAACTATGGCTACACCTTC. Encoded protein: CASSQQRNYGYTF.

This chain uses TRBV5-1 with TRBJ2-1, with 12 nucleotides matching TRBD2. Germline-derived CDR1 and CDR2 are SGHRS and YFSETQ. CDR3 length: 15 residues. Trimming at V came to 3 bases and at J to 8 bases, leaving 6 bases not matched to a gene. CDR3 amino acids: CASSYTSGGLDEQFF. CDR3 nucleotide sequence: TGCGCCAGCAGCTACACTAGCGGGGGGCTGGATGAGCAGTTCTTC.

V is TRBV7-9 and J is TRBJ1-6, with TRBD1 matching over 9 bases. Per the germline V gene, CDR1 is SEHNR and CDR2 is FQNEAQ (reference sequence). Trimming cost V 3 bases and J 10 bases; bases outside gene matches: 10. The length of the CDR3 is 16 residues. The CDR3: CASSFSWGTGPSPLHF. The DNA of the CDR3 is TGTGCCAGCAGCTTTTCCTGGGGGACAGGGCCCTCACCCCTCCACTTT.

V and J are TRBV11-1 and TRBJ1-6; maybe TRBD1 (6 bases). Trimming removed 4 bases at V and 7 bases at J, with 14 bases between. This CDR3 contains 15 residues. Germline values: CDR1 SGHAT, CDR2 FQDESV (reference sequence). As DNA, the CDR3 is TGTGCCAGCAGCTCAGGGGAAGCAGGGAATTCACCCCTCCACTTT. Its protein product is CASSSGEAGNSPLHF. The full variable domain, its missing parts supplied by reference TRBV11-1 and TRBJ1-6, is EAEVAQSPRYKITEKSQAVAFWCDPISGHATLYWYRQILGQGPELLVQFQDESVVDDSQLPKDRFSAERLKGVDSTLKIQPAELGDSAMYLCASSSGEAGNSPLHFGNGTRLTVT.

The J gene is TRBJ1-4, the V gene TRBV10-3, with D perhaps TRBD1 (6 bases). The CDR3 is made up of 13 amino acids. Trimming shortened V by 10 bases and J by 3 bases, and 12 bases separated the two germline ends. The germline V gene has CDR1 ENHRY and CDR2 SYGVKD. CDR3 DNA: TGTGCCACCGCGACAGGCTCTAATGAAAAACTGTTTTTT. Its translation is CATATGSNEKLFF.

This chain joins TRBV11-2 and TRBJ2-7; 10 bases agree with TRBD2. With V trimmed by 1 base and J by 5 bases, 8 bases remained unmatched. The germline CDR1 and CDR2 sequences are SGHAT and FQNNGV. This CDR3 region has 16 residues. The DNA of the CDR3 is TGTGCCAGCAGCTTAGGGGTTAGCGGGAGGACCGACGAGCAGTACTTC. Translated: CASSLGVSGRTDEQYF.

Written as DNA, the CDR3 is TGTGCCAGTAGGCCGGGACTAGAAACAGATACGCAGTATTTT. Translated: CASRPGLETDTQYF. The chain joins TRBV19 to TRBJ2-3; 8 nucleotides line up with TRBD2. The CDR3 is made up of 14 amino acids. J lost 3 bases, V lost 6 bases, and 5 bases had no gene match. The germline V gene encodes CDR1 LNHDA and CDR2 SQIVND (reference sequence).

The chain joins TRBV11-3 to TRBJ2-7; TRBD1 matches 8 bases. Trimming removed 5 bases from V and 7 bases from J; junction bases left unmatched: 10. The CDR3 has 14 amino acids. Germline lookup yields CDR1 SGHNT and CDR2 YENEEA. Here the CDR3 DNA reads TGTGCCAGCAGCCCAAGGACAGGGAAGTTTGAGCAGTACTTC. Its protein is CASSPRTGKFEQYF.

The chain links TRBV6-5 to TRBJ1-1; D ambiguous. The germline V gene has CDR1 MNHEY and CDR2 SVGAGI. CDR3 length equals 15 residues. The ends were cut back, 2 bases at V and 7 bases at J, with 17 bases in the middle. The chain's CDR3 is CASSYRIASHHEAFF. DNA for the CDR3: TGTGCCAGCAGTTACAGGATAGCCAGCCACCATGAAGCTTTCTTT.